Shown below are 3 T cell receptor beta chains from a single sample sequenced in a study of T cell changes during pregnancy in multiple sclerosis. TCRdb's copy holds only in-frame clones and misses some; the assay was immunoSEQ multiplex PCR. The data show about 67,000 clones, about 89% seen once. Sequenced here: peripheral blood, sampled in the second trimester of pregnancy. These receptors originate from a female donor with multiple sclerosis, enrolled in a pregnancy study.

The CDR3 protein is CASSFGATNIQYF. In DNA form, the CDR3 reads TGTGCCAGCAGCTTTGGGGCGACCAACATTCAGTACTTC. V and J are TRBV7-2 and TRBJ2-4; a possible D gene is TRBD1 (5 bases). The CDR3 spans 13 residues. Germline assignment: CDR1 SGHTA and CDR2 FQGNSA. Between the trimmed V and J ends, which lost 3 bases and 7 bases, there was a span of 10 bases.

This chain connects TRBV5-1 to TRBJ2-7, with 12 positions matching TRBD1. The CDR3 spans 14 residues. Germline CDR1 SGHRS, CDR2 YFSETQ. V lost 5 bases, J lost 4 bases, and 4 bases stayed unmatched. In DNA form, the CDR3 reads TGCGCCAGCAGAAAGGGACAGGGGGCATACGAGCAGTACTTC. Amino acid sequence: CASRKGQGAYEQYF. The full variable domain, completed using reference TRBV5-1 and TRBJ2-7, is KAGVTQTPRYLIKTRGQQVTLSCSPISGHRSVSWYQQTPGQGLQFLFEYFSETQRNKGNFPGRFSGRQFSNSRSEMNVSTLELGDSALYLCASRKGQGAYEQYFGPGTRLTVT.

J is TRBJ2-5 and V is TRBV5-4, with TRBD2 as a possible D gene (6 bases). V lost 2 bases and J lost 4, with 18 bases in between. This CDR3 comprises 16 residues. CDR1 is SGHNT and CDR2 is YYREEE in the germline V gene (reference sequence). The CDR3 sequence: CASSFGGSQARETQYF. CDR3 nucleotide sequence: TGTGCCAGCAGCTTTGGAGGGAGCCAAGCAAGAGAGACCCAGTACTTC.